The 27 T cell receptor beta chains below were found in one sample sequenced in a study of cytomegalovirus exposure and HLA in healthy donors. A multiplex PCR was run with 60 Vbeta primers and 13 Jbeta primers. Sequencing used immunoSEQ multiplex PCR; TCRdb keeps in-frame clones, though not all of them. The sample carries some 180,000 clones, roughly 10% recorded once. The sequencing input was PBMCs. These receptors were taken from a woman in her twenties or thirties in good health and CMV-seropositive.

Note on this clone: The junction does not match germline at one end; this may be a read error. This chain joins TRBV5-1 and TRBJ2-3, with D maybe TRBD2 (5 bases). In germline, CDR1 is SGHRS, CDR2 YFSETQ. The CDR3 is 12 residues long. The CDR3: CASSRLGDAQYF. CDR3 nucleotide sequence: TGCGCCAGCAGCCGCCTGGGAGATGCGCAGTATTTT.

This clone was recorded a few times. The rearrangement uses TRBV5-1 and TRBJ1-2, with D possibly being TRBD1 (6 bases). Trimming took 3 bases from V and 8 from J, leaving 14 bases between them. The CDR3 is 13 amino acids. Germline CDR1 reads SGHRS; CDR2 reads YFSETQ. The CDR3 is CASSSSPGEGYTF. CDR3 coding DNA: TGCGCCAGCAGCTCCAGCCCAGGGGAGGGCTACACCTTC.

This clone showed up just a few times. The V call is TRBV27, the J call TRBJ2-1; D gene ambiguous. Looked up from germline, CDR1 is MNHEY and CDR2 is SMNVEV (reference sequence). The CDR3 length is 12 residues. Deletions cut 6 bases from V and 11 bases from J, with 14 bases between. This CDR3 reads CASSFKRDQQFF. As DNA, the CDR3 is TGTGCCAGCAGCTTCAAGCGCGATCAGCAGTTCTTC.

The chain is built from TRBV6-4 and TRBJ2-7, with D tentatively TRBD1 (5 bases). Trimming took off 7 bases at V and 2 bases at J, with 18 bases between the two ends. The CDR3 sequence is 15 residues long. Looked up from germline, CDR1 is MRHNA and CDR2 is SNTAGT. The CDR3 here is CASNHNPWTTYEQYF. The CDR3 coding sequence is TGTGCCAGCAATCACAACCCCTGGACAACCTACGAGCAGTACTTC.

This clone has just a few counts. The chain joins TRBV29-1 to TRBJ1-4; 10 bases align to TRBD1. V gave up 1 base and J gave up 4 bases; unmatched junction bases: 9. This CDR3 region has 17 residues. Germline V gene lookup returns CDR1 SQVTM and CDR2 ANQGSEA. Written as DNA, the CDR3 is TGCAGCGTTGAAGGGGTGAAGGGACAGGGGAATAATGAAAAACTGTTTTTT. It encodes CSVEGVKGQGNNEKLFF.

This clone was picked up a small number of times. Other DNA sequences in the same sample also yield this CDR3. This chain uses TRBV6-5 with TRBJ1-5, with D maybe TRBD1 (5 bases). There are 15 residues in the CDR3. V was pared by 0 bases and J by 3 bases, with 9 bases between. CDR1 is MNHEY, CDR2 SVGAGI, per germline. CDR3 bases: TGTGCCAGCAGTTACTCGGGGGGGAACAATCAGCCCCAGCATTTT. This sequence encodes CASSYSGGNNQPQHF.

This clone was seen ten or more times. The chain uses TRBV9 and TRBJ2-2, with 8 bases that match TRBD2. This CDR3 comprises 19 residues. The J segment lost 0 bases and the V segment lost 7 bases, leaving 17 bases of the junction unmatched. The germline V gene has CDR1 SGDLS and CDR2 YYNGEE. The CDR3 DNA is TGTGCCAGCGGTGAGGCTAGCGGGTACCGAGACACGAACACCGGGGAGCTGTTTTTT. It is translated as CASGEASGYRDTNTGELFF.

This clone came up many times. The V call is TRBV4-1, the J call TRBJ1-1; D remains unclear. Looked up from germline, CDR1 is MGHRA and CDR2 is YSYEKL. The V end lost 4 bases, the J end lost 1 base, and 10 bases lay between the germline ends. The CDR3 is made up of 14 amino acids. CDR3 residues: CASSPRLENTEAFF. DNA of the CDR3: TGCGCCAGCAGCCCCCGACTCGAGAACACTGAAGCTTTCTTT.

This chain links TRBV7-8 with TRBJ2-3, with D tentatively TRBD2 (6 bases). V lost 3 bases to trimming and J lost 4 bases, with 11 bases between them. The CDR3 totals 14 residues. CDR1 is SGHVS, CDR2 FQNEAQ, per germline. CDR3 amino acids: CASSFGLRADTQYF. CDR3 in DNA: TGTGCCAGCAGCTTCGGACTACGGGCAGATACGCAGTATTTT.

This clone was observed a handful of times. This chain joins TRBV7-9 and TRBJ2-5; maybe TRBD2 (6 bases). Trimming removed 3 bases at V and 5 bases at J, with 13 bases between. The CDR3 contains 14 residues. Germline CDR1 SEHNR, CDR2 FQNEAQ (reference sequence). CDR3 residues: CASSLGGNAETQYF. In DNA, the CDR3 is TGTGCCAGCAGCTTGGGCGGGAATGCGGAGACCCAGTACTTC.

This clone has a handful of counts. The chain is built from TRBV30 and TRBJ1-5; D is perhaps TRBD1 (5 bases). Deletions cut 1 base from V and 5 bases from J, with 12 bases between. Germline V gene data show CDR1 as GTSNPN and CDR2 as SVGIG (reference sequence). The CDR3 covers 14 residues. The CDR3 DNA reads TGTGCCTGGAGTGGGCAGGGCTCTTATCAGCCCCAGCATTTT. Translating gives CAWSGQGSYQPQHF.

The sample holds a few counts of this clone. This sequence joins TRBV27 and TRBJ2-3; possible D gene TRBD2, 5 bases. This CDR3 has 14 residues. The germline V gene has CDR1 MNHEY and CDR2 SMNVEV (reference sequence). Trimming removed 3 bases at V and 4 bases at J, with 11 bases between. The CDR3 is CASSFGGVPDTQYF. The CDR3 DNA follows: TGTGCCAGCAGTTTTGGAGGCGTCCCAGATACGCAGTATTTT.

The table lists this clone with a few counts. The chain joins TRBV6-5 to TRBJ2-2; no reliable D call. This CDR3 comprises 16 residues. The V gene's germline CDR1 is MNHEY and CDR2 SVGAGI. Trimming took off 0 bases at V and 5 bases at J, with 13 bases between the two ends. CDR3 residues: CASSYSPTVLTGELFF. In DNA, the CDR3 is TGTGCCAGCAGTTACTCGCCCACAGTTCTTACCGGGGAGCTGTTTTTT.

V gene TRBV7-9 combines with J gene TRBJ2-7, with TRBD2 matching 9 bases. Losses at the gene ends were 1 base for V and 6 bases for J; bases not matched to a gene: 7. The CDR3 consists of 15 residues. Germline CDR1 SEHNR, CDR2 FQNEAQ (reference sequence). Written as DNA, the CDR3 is TGTGCCAGCAGCTTAGGTGGTAGCGGGAGCGTCGAGCAGTACTTC. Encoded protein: CASSLGGSGSVEQYF.

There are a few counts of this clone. The CDR3 loop reads CASSPPGQGARQPQHF. The CDR3 DNA reads as TGTGCCAGCTCACCACCGGGACAGGGGGCCAGGCAGCCCCAGCATTTT. The chain joins TRBV18 to TRBJ1-5; TRBD1 agrees at 12 bases. This CDR3 has 16 amino acids. The germline gives CDR1 KGHSH, CDR2 LQKENI. Germline trimming cut 0 bases from V and 7 bases from J; bases unmatched to any gene: 4.

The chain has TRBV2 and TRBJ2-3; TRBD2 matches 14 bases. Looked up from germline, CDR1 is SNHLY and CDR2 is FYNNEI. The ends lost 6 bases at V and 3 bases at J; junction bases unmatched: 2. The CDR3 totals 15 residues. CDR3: CASRGLAGATDTQYF. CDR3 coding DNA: TGTGCCAGCAGGGGACTAGCGGGAGCGACAGATACGCAGTATTTT.

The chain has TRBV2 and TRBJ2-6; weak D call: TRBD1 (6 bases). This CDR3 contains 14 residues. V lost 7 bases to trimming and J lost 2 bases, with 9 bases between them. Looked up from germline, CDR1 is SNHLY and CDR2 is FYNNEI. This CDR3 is CASTNRAGANVLTF. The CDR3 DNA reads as TGTGCCAGCACTAACAGGGCTGGGGCCAACGTCCTGACTTTC.

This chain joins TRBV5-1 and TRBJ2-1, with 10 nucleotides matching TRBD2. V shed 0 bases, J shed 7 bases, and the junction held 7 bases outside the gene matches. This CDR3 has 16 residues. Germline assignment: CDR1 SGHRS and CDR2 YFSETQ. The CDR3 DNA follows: TGCGCCAGCAGCTTGGTGAGCGGGAGGGCGGTAAATGAGCAGTTCTTC. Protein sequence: CASSLVSGRAVNEQFF.

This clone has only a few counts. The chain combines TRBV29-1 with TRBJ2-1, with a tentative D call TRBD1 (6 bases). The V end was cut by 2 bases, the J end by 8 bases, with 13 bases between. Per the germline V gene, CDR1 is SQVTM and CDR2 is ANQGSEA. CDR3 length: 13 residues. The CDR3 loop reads CSVERGRSYEQFF. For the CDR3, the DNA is TGCAGCGTTGAAAGGGGGAGAAGTTATGAGCAGTTCTTC.

In DNA form, the CDR3 reads TGCGCCAGCAGTCAATCAAGGCTAGCGGGGAGCACAGATACGCAGTATTTT. Translation gives CASSQSRLAGSTDTQYF. J is TRBJ2-3 and V is TRBV23-1; TRBD2 matches 9 bases. TRBV23-1 is designated an ORF whose function remains uncertain. V lost 0 bases, J lost 0 bases, and 4 bases stayed unmatched. This CDR3 has 17 amino acids.

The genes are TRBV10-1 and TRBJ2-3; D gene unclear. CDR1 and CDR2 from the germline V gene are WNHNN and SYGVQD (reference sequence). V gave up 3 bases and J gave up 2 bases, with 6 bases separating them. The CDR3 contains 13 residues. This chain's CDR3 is CASSDPFTDTQYF. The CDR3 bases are TGCGCCAGCAGTGACCCTTTCACAGATACGCAGTATTTT.

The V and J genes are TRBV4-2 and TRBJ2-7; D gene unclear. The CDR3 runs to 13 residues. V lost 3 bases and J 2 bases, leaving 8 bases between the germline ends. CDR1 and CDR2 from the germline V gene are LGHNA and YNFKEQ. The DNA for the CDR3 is TGTGCCAGCAGCCATGGCCGGGCCTACGAGCAGTACTTC. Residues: CASSHGRAYEQYF.

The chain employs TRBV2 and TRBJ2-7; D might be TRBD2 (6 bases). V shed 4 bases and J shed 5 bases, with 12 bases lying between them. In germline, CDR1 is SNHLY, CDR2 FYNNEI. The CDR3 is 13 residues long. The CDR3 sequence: CASSGGETHEQYF. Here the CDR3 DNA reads TGTGCCAGCAGTGGGGGGGAGACCCACGAGCAGTACTTC.

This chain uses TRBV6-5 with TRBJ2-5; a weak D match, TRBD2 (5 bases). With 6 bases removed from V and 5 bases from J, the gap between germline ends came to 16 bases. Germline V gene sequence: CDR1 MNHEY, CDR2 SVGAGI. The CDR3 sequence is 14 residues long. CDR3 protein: CASSQSLAKETQYF. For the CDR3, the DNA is TGTGCCAGCAGCCAGTCGCTAGCTAAGGAGACCCAGTACTTC.

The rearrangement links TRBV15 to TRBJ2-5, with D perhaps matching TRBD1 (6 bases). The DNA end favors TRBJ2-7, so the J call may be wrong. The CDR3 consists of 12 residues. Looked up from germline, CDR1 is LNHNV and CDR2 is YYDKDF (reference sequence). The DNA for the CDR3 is TGTGCCACCGCAGGGGCCTCCTACGAGCAGTACTTC. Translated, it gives CATAGASYEQYF.

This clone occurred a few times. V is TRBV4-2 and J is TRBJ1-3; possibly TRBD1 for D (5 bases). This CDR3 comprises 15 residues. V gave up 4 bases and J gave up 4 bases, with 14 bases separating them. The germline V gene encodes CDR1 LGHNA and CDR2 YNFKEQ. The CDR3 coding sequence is TGTGCCAGCAGCCCGCGGGGGATCCGGGGAAACACCATATATTTT. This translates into CASSPRGIRGNTIYF.

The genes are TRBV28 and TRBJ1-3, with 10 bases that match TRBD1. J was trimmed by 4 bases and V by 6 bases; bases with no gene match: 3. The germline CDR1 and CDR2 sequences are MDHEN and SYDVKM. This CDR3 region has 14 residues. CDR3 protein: CASRTGGLGNTIYF. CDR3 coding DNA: TGTGCCAGCAGGACAGGGGGCTTAGGAAACACCATATATTTT.